This TCR beta chain is drawn from a study of blood T cell repertoires in COVID-19. The overall study: Nucleic acid was either cDNA or gDNA, and it came from T cells, B-cell-depleted T cells, or PBMCs.

Profiled with immunoSEQ multiplex PCR; TCRdb holds only in-frame clones, not every one. Of tens of thousands of clones detected, approximately 80% appear once; the ten largest clones hold roughly 6%. This CDR3 is 13 amino acids long. Germline V CDR1 and CDR2: SGHAT, FQNNGV. Trimming shortened V by 2 bases and J by 4 bases, and 8 bases separated the two germline ends. The receptor comes from a man aged 65 to 85 with COVID-19, enrolled during active disease. The V gene is TRBV11-2, the J gene TRBJ2-5, with D perhaps matching TRBD1 (5 bases). The sample consisted of peripheral blood. Written as DNA, the CDR3 is TGTGCCAGCAGCTTAAGAGACAGAGAGACCCAGTACTTC. It encodes CASSLRDRETQYF.